This TCR beta chain was captured by sequencing in a study of T cells in localized non-small cell lung cancer. This clone has a handful of counts. A read error may produce the germline difference seen at one junction end. CDR1 SGHNT and CDR2 YENEEA come from the germline V gene. The CDR3 sequence is 15 residues long. Some clones are missing from TCRdb's copy, which holds only in-frame ones; the method was immunoSEQ multiplex PCR. This table has under 15,000 clones, 28% appearing once. Here the sequenced sample was lung tumor tissue, taken before any cancer treatment. The chain couples TRBV11-3 to TRBJ2-1; D is possibly TRBD1 (5 bases). This clonotype was sampled from an older female donor with stage I lung adenocarcinoma. Here the CDR3 reads CTSSPSGIAYNEQFF. In nucleotides, the CDR3 is TGTACCAGCAGCCCCTCAGGGATCGCCTACAATGAGCAGTTCTTC.